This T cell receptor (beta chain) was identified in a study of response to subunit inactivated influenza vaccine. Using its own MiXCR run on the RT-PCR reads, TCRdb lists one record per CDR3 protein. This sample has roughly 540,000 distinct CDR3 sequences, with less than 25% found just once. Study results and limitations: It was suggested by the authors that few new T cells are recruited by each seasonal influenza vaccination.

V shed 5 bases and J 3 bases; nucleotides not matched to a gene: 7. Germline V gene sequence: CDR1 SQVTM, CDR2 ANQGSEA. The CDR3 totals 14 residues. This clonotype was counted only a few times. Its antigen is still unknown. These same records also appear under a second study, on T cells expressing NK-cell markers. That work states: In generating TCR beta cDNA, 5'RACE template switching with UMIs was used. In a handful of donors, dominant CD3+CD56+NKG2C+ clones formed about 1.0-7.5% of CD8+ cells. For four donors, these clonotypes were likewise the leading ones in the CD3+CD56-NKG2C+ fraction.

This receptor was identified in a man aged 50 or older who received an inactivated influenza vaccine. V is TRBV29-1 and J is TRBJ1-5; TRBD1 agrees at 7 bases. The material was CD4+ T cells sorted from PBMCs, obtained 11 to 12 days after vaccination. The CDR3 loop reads CSVSAGTDNQPQHF. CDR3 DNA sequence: TGCAGCGTTTCAGCCGGGACAGACAATCAGCCCCAGCATTTT.